This T cell receptor (beta chain) stems from a study of cytomegalovirus exposure and HLA in healthy donors. Vbeta (60) and Jbeta (13) primers were used in the PCR. Data came from immunoSEQ multiplex PCR; TCRdb stores just in-frame clones and leaves some out. Counted here are under 70,000 clones, 65% to 70% occurring once; the ten biggest clones make up 2% to 2.5%. The V end was cut by 5 bases, the J end by 0 bases, with 15 bases between. The CDR3 contains 15 residues. Germline V gives CDR1 SGHRS, CDR2 YFSETQ. The chain joins TRBV5-1 to TRBJ2-7; TRBD2 might be the D (6 bases). This receptor was obtained from a woman under 40 in good health and CMV-seronegative. The sequenced sample consisted of PBMCs. The CDR3 here is CASRVGLSSSYEQYF. The CDR3 DNA follows: TGCGCCAGCAGGGTGGGACTGTCAAGCTCCTACGAGCAGTACTTC.